The sequence of this TCR beta chain was determined in a study of blood T cell repertoires in COVID-19 (dated by TCRdb to between 2020 and 2021). Regarding the research as a whole: Collaborator samples came from the United States, Italy and Spain and covered acute and convalescent phases of COVID-19. The material from the prospective study consisted of cDNA or gDNA derived from T cells, B-cell-depleted T cells, or PBMCs. Subjects who had been exposed to COVID-19, were actively infected with it, or had recovered from it provided the deeply sampled blood TCRbeta repertoires that made up the dataset. The repertoires were released in a freely available public database meant as a resource for research on the immune response to SARS-CoV-2. The samples were drawn from the first 160 participants of the ongoing ImmuneRACE study and from some 1,300 subjects provided by 6 global collaborators. Nearly every sample came with metadata listing a de-identified subject ID, COVID-19 status, age in years and sex. HLA class I and class II types, where available, came from metadata supplied by the sample provider rather than from assay-based typing. Beyond this particular receptor, the publication reports: The quantity of clinical and demographic metadata differed by source and by participant and was supplied without curation.

With regard to this clone: Its target antigen remains unknown. Base qualities are missing; no much larger clone stands one base away.

Enrolling through a virtual design, the prospective study's participants ranged in age from roughly 18 to 89 years and lived across some 22 United States geographic areas. Cohort assignment in the prospective study relied on participant-reported clinical history from a screening survey and a study questionnaire. For ImmuneRACE Cohort 3, a participant was defined as recovered based on two consecutive negative NP/OP PCR tests, clearance by a healthcare professional, or resolution of symptoms. Each participant in the prospective study had whole blood, serum and a nasopharyngeal or oropharyngeal swab collected by mobile phlebotomists. Additional blood draws and questionnaires over a 2-month period could optionally be provided by prospective study participants. Blood samples from the prospective study were shipped frozen or at room temperature prior to DNA extraction. V is clipped by 5 bases and J by 3 bases, and the sequence between their germline boundaries is 11 bases long. The CDR3, cysteine through phenylalanine, is 13 amino acids long. Left in the record is the CDR3 DNA by itself, 39 bases read in frame from the first base.

TCRbeta CDR3 regions were amplified from genomic DNA by means of the immunoSEQ Assay, a bias-controlled multiplex PCR. The paper's processing steps were these. The number of nucleated cells in each sample was estimated from the amplification of reference gene primers within the assay. Sequence reads were collapsed and filtered to measure the absolute abundance of every unique TCRbeta CDR3 rearrangement. For each sample, productive Simpson clonality was calculated as the square root of Simpson's diversity index over productive rearrangements. The clones in this table, taken by TCRdb from immuneACCESS, are in-frame only. Not every clone is retained; where verified, under half of the shortfall comes from an unresolved V gene, and the cause of the rest is unknown. D and trimming were read from the DNA, whereas the V and J calls and clone size are those reported in that table. In all, the sample holds a few hundred thousand clones, and 85% to 90% of those were seen once. The ten largest clones capture 1% of the sample.

Sequencing input: PBMCs or T cells enriched from blood (not recorded which). The clonotype was recovered from a man aged 18 to 29 who had recovered from COVID-19. The rearrangement joined TRBV12-3 or TRBV12-4 to TRBJ2-7; the D gene is not confidently resolved. The encoded CDR3 is CASSRDNDYEQYF. The nucleotide sequence reads as follows: TGTGCCAGCAGTCGTGACAACGACTACGAGCAGTACTTC.